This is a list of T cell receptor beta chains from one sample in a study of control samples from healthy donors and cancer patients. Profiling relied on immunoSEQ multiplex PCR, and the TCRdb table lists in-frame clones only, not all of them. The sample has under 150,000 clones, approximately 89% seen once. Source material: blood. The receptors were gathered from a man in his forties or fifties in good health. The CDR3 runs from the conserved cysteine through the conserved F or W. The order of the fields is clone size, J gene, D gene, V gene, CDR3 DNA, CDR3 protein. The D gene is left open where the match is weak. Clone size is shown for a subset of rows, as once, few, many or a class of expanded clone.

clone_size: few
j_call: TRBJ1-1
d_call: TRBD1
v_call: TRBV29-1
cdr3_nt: TGCAGCGTTGAAACAGGGGAAACTGAAGCTTTCTTT
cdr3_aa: CSVETGETEAFF

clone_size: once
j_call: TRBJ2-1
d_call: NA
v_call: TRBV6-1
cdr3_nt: TGTGCCAGCAGTGAGTCAGGCCGGAAGAATGAGCAGTTCTTC
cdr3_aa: CASSESGRKNEQFF

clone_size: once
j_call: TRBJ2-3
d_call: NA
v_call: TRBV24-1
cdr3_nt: TGTGCCACCAGTGGATCGGTGGATACGCAGTATTTT
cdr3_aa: CATSGSVDTQYF

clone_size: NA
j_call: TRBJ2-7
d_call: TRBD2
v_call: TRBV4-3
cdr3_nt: TGCGCCAGCAGCCCAGCGACTAGCGGGGGGCACGTATCCTACGAGCAGTACTTC
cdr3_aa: CASSPATSGGHVSYEQYF

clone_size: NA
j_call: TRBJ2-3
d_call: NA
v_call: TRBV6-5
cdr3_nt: TGTGCCAGCAGTTCGCCCAGCACAGATACGCAGTATTTT
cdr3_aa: CASSSPSTDTQYF

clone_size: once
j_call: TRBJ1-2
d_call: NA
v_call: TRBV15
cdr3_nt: TGTGCCACCAGCAGAGACTGGACAGCCGCACCGGGCTACACCTTC
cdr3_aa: CATSRDWTAAPGYTF

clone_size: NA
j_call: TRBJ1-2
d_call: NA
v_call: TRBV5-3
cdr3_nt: TGTGCCAGAAGCACCGTCGGCCCCCTGGTCGGCTATGGCTACACCTTC
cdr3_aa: CARSTVGPLVGYGYTF

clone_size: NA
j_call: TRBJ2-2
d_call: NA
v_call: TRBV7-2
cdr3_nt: TGTGCCAGCAGCTATAGCCCCATCGGCACCGGGGAGCTGTTTTTT
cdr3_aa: CASSYSPIGTGELFF

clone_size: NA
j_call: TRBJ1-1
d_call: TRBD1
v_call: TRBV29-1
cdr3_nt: TGCAGCGCGAGAAACCCAGGGGGGAACACTGAAGCTTTCTTT
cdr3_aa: CSARNPGGNTEAFF

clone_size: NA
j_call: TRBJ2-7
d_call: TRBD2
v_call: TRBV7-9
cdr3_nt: TGTGCCAGCAGCTCTAGCGGGGGGGCTTACGAGCAGTACTTC
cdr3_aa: CASSSSGGAYEQYF

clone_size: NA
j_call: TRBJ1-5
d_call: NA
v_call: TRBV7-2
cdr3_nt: TGTGCCAGCAGCTTGGGGCGGCAGGGCAATCAGCCCCAGCATTTT
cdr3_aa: CASSLGRQGNQPQHF

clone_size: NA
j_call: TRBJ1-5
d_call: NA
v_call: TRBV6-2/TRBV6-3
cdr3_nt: TGTGCCAGCAGTTGGGGCAGGTTCAATCAGCCCCAGCATTTT
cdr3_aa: CASSWGRFNQPQHF

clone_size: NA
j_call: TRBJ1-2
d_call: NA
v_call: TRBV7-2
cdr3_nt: TGTGCCAGCAGCTCGTTCGGGGGGTATGGCTACACCTTC
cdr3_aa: CASSSFGGYGYTF

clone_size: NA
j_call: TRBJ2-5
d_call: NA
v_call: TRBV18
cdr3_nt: TGTGCCAGCTCACCACCGAACTTCCAAGAGACCCAGTACTTC
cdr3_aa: CASSPPNFQETQYF

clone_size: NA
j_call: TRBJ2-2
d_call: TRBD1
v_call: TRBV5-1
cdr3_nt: TGCGCCAGCAGCCGAGGGACAGGGGACACCGGGGAGCTGTTTTTT
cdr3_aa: CASSRGTGDTGELFF

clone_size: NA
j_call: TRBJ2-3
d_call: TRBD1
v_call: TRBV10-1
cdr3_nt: TGCGCCAGCAGTCCGGGACAGGGTTTTTCAGATACGCAGTATTTT
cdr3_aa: CASSPGQGFSDTQYF

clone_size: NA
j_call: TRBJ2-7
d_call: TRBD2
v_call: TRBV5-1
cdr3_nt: TGCGCCAGCAGCCCGGCGGCGGGGGGGCTCCCCTACGAGCAGTACTTC
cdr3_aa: CASSPAAGGLPYEQYF

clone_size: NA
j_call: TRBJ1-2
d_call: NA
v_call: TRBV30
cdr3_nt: TGTGCCTGGAGTGACTATCAGGGGAACTATGGCTACACCTTC
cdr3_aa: CAWSDYQGNYGYTF

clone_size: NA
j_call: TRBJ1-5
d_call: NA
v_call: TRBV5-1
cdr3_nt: TGCGCCAGCAGCTGGACCGGGACCTCGAATCAGCCCCAGCATTTT
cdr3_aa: CASSWTGTSNQPQHF

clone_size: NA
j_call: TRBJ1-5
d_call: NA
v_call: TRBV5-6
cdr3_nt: TGTGCCAGCAGCGGCAGAAATCAGCCCCAGCATTTT
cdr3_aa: CASSGRNQPQHF

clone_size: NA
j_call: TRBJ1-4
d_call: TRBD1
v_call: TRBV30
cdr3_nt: TGTGCCTGGAGCCTCACAGGGGTGCTAGGAAAACTGTTTTTT
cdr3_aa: CAWSLTGVLGKLFF

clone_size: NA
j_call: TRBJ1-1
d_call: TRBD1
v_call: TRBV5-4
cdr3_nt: TGTGCCAGCAGCTTCACGGGGACAGGGTCTTTGGGGACTGAAGCTTTCTTT
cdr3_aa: CASSFTGTGSLGTEAFF